Given below is one TCR beta chain in context. The CDR3 has 15 amino acids. From germline, CDR1 is LGHDT and CDR2 YNNKEL (reference sequence). V was shortened by 4 bases and J by 2 bases, with 14 bases between the two germline ends. This record belongs to a study of blood T cell repertoires in COVID-19. Turning to the study itself: Samples came from the United States, Italy and Spain, spanning acute and convalescent COVID-19. The cDNA or gDNA used as material had been derived from T cells, B-cell-depleted T cells, or PBMCs.

In the original workflow: Estimation of nucleated cell counts was performed using reference gene primer amplification. Profiling relied on immunoSEQ multiplex PCR, and the TCRdb table lists in-frame clones only, not all of them. V and J calls and clone size follow that table, whereas D and trimming were derived from the DNA. The repertoire includes 55,000 to 85,000 clones, more than 75% of them detected once, and around 9.9% sits in the top ten. The sample consisted of peripheral blood. The rearrangement joins TRBV3-1 (or the pseudogene TRBV3-2) to TRBJ2-5; D perhaps matches TRBD2 (5 bases). This sequence originates from a woman between 18 and 30 years old with acute or convalescent COVID-19. The CDR3 spells CASSPTLGAQETQYF. The CDR3 coding sequence is TGTGCCAGCAGCCCTACCCTGGGAGCTCAAGAGACCCAGTACTTC.